The 27 T cell receptor beta chains given below trace back to one sample, sequenced in a study of blood T cell repertoires in COVID-19. Method: immunoSEQ multiplex PCR; TCRdb's copy keeps in-frame clones and lacks some. The table shows 270,000 or so clones, with approximately 91% occurring only once. The sample was PBMCs or T cells enriched from blood (not recorded which). The receptors stem from a woman between 40 and 50 years old with acute COVID-19.

The CDR3 protein is CASSSTTWGDVNTEAFF. CDR3 sequence (DNA): TGTGCCAGCAGTTCAACGACATGGGGGGATGTGAACACTGAAGCTTTCTTT. V is TRBV3-1 (or the pseudogene TRBV3-2) and J is TRBJ1-1; D possibly corresponds to TRBD1 (5 bases). In germline, CDR1 is LGHDT, CDR2 YNNKEL (reference sequence). Trimming took off 6 bases at V and 0 bases at J, with 20 bases between the two ends. The CDR3 sequence is 17 residues long.

This clone was recorded once. The rearrangement uses TRBV15 and TRBJ2-7; TRBD1 agrees at 9 bases. The V gene end was trimmed by 3 bases and the J gene end by 4 bases; junction bases not matched to a gene: 7. CDR1 and CDR2 from the germline V gene are LNHNV and YYDKDF (reference sequence). This CDR3 has 15 residues. CDR3 protein: CATSRARDRDYEQYF. CDR3 DNA: TGTGCCACCAGCAGGGCCCGGGACAGGGATTACGAGCAGTACTTC.

The chain recombines TRBV18 with TRBJ1-5; 7 bases are shared with TRBD1. With 3 bases clipped from V and 2 bases from J, the junction kept 7 bases outside the gene matches. The CDR3 length is 16 residues. The germline V gene encodes CDR1 KGHSH and CDR2 LQKENI. The CDR3 region is CASSPGQTWGNQPQHF. CDR3 bases: TGTGCCAGCTCACCGGGACAGACCTGGGGCAATCAGCCCCAGCATTTT.

This clone was seen repeatedly, ten times or more. The CDR3 spells CASNGGTEAFF. The DNA for the CDR3 is TGTGCCAGCAACGGGGGCACTGAAGCTTTCTTT. V gene TRBV7-3 combines with J gene TRBJ1-1; maybe TRBD1 (5 bases). From germline, CDR1 is SGHTA and CDR2 FQGTGA. CDR3 size: 11 residues. The germline V and J ends were trimmed by 7 bases and 4 bases, with 7 bases remaining between them.

V and J are TRBV7-2 and TRBJ2-1; TRBD1 is a possible D gene (6 bases). Germline CDR1 reads SGHTA; CDR2 reads FQGNSA. V was cut by 5 bases and J by 0 bases, with 11 bases left in between. The CDR3 spans 15 residues. CDR3 DNA: TGTGCCAGCAGCCCGGACAGCAGCTCCTACAATGAGCAGTTCTTC. It translates to CASSPDSSSYNEQFF.

The J gene is TRBJ2-3, the V gene TRBV9; 12 bases match TRBD2. J was trimmed by 5 bases and V by 3 bases; bases with no gene match: 1. The CDR3 runs to 14 residues. Per the germline V gene, CDR1 is SGDLS and CDR2 is YYNGEE. CDR3 DNA sequence: TGTGCCAGCAGCGCTAGCGGGGGGGTAGATACGCAGTATTTT. Protein: CASSASGGVDTQYF.

The V call is TRBV10-3, the J call TRBJ2-2; 12 nucleotides line up with TRBD2. The CDR3 extends over 18 amino acids. Germline CDR1 and CDR2: ENHRY and SYGVKD. V shed 4 bases, J shed 2 bases, and the junction held 8 bases outside the gene matches. The CDR3 sequence: CAISVQPSGRGNTGELFF. CDR3 coding DNA: TGTGCCATCAGTGTGCAGCCTAGCGGGAGGGGTAACACCGGGGAGCTGTTTTTT.

The chain links TRBV5-1 to TRBJ2-1; D unclear. The V and J ends lost 0 bases and 6 bases respectively, with 10 bases between them. The CDR3 covers 14 residues. The germline V gene encodes CDR1 SGHRS and CDR2 YFSETQ. CDR3 protein: CASSLAEVGNEQFF. The CDR3 coding sequence is TGCGCCAGCAGCTTGGCCGAGGTAGGCAATGAGCAGTTCTTC.

V and J are TRBV5-5 and TRBJ2-1; tentatively, D is TRBD2 (5 bases). This CDR3 is built from 13 residues. Deletions cut 4 bases from V and 4 bases from J, with 9 bases between. Germline values: CDR1 SGHKS, CDR2 YYEKEE (reference sequence). DNA for the CDR3: TGTGCCAGCAGCCGGACTGAGTACAATGAGCAGTTCTTC. Amino acids: CASSRTEYNEQFF.

With respect to this clone: This same CDR3 is encoded by further DNA sequences in the sample. This rearrangement joins TRBV28 to TRBJ1-1; D is unclear. Trimming removed 3 bases from V and 0 bases from J, with 2 bases in between. CDR3 length: 12 amino acids. Germline CDR1 is MDHEN and CDR2 is SYDVKM. The CDR3 protein is CASSFMNTEAFF. DNA of the CDR3: TGTGCCAGCAGTTTCATGAACACTGAAGCTTTCTTT.

This clone occurred once. The rearrangement joins TRBV11-1 to TRBJ2-1, with D perhaps matching TRBD2 (6 bases). V lost 1 base and J lost 3, with 7 bases in between. This CDR3 is 14 amino acids long. From germline, CDR1 is SGHAT and CDR2 FQDESV (reference sequence). CDR3 amino acids: CASSLGGDYNEQFF. CDR3 nucleotide sequence: TGTGCCAGCAGCTTAGGCGGGGACTACAATGAGCAGTTCTTC.

This clone has more than one count but fewer than ten. The rearrangement uses TRBV2 and TRBJ2-2; a possible D gene is TRBD1 (6 bases). The CDR3 spans 13 residues. V was trimmed by 7 bases and J by 1 base, leaving 7 bases between them. Per the germline V gene, CDR1 is SNHLY and CDR2 is FYNNEI. The CDR3 region has the DNA TGTGCCAGCAACAGGGAGAACACCGGGGAGCTGTTTTTT. Protein: CASNRENTGELFF.

V gene TRBV19 combines with J gene TRBJ1-1, with TRBD1 identical over 8 bases. CDR1 and CDR2 (germline): LNHDA, SQIVND (reference sequence). Unmatched junction bases numbered 14, after V lost 6 bases and J lost 2 bases. The CDR3 consists of 17 residues. The DNA for the CDR3 is TGTGCCAGTAGCACCGGGACAGGTGGTAGAAGAAACACTGAAGCTTTCTTT. Encoded protein: CASSTGTGGRRNTEAFF.

This chain joins TRBV15 and TRBJ2-1; D is ambiguous. The CDR3 is 13 amino acids. Germline V gives CDR1 LNHNV, CDR2 YYDKDF (reference sequence). V was pared by 1 base and J by 4 bases, with 5 bases between. CDR3 in amino acids: CATSRALYNEQFF. The CDR3 DNA follows: TGTGCCACCAGCAGAGCCCTTTACAATGAGCAGTTCTTC.

The V and J genes are TRBV14 and TRBJ2-1, with D perhaps matching TRBD1 (5 bases). Germline assignment: CDR1 SGHDN and CDR2 FVKESK. V lost 2 bases, J lost 1 base, and 21 bases lay in between. The CDR3 is made up of 19 amino acids. The CDR3: CASSQTRPDRYFSYNEQFF. CDR3 nucleotides: TGTGCCAGCAGCCAAACAAGACCCGACAGATATTTTTCCTACAATGAGCAGTTCTTC.

This sequence joins TRBV2 and TRBJ2-7, with D maybe TRBD1 (6 bases). The CDR3 sequence is 16 residues long. CDR1 and CDR2 from the germline V gene are SNHLY and FYNNEI. The V end lost 1 base, the J end lost 2 bases, and 15 bases lay between the germline ends. The CDR3 is CASSEGQARRAYEQYF. Here the CDR3 DNA reads TGTGCCAGCAGTGAAGGACAGGCTAGAAGGGCCTACGAGCAGTACTTC.

The J gene is TRBJ2-2, the V gene TRBV5-4; 10 nucleotides line up with TRBD1. The trim removed 3 bases at V and 4 bases at J, leaving 6 bases unmatched. Germline assignment: CDR1 SGHNT and CDR2 YYREEE (reference sequence). The CDR3 runs 16 residues. CDR3 protein: CASSSRQGALTGELFF. Here the CDR3 DNA reads TGTGCCAGCAGCTCTCGACAGGGGGCTCTCACCGGGGAGCTGTTTTTT.

The V and J genes are TRBV19 and TRBJ1-5, with 11 bases lining up with TRBD1. The CDR3 consists of 16 residues. The germline V gene encodes CDR1 LNHDA and CDR2 SQIVND (reference sequence). J gave up 6 bases and V 5 bases, and 9 bases lay outside the gene matches. In DNA form, the CDR3 reads TGTGCCAGTAGTTTTCCGGGACAGGGGGAATCTCAGCCCCAGCATTTT. Residues: CASSFPGQGESQPQHF.

V gene TRBV4-2 combines with J gene TRBJ1-5; D is uncertain. Germline CDR1 and CDR2: LGHNA and YNFKEQ. This CDR3 comprises 15 residues. V dropped 1 base and J dropped 3 bases, with 10 bases sitting between them. CDR3 bases: TGTGCCAGCAGCCAAGGAGACACCCTCAATCAGCCCCAGCATTTT. The encoded protein is CASSQGDTLNQPQHF.

V is TRBV28 and J is TRBJ1-2; possible D gene TRBD1, 5 bases. This CDR3 contains 12 residues. Trimming removed 6 bases from V and 4 bases from J, with 9 bases in between. The V gene's germline CDR1 is MDHEN and CDR2 SYDVKM. The CDR3 DNA reads as TGTGCCAGCAGAACAGGTAGCTATGGCTACACCTTC. It specifies CASRTGSYGYTF.

This chain connects TRBV11-2 to TRBJ2-7, with D possibly matching TRBD2 (5 bases). The CDR3 covers 15 residues. From germline, CDR1 is SGHAT and CDR2 FQNNGV. The germline V and J ends were trimmed by 2 bases and 7 bases, with 18 bases remaining between them. CDR3 DNA: TGTGCCAGCAGCTTATCCTCCGGGAAGGGTGCAGAGCAGTACTTC. The encoded protein is CASSLSSGKGAEQYF. Full variable domain (rest looked up from reference TRBV11-2 and TRBJ2-7): EAGVAQSPRYKIIEKRQSVAFWCNPISGHATLYWYQQILGQGPKLLIQFQNNGVVDDSQLPKDRFSAERLKGVDSTLKIQPAKLEDSAVYLCASSLSSGKGAEQYFGPGTRLTVT.

The V and J genes are TRBV28 and TRBJ1-2, with 7 positions matching TRBD1. This CDR3 region has 17 residues. V lost 6 bases to trimming and J lost 0 bases; unmatched junction nucleotides: 13. Per germline, CDR1 MDHEN and CDR2 SYDVKM. CDR3 DNA: TGTGCCAGCAGCCAACCTTCAGACAGGGTAGCTAACTATGGCTACACCTTC. This translates into CASSQPSDRVANYGYTF.

CDR3 residues: CASSYSPGQGGYTF. The CDR3, as DNA: TGTGCCAGCAGTTACTCTCCGGGACAGGGCGGCTACACCTTC. This chain connects TRBV6-5 to TRBJ1-2; 9 bases map to TRBD1. This CDR3 has 14 amino acids. The V segment lost 0 bases and the J segment 8 bases; nucleotides outside the gene matches: 4. Germline values: CDR1 MNHEY, CDR2 SVGAGI.

V is TRBV5-6 and J is TRBJ1-6; D might be TRBD1 (5 bases). The CDR3 has 16 residues. V lost 3 bases, J lost 7 bases, and 17 bases lay in between. Germline lookup yields CDR1 SGHDT and CDR2 YYEEEE. The CDR3, as DNA: TGTGCCAGCAGCTCGACAGTCTCCGGAGAGAATTCACCCCTCCACTTT. Translating it yields CASSSTVSGENSPLHF.

The chain couples TRBV7-6 to TRBJ2-2; D perhaps matches TRBD2 (7 bases). The length of the CDR3 is 15 residues. Trimming removed 1 base at V and 6 bases at J, with 12 bases between. Germline V gene lookup returns CDR1 SGHVS and CDR2 FNYEAQ. The CDR3 region is CASSLDGGLAGELFF. The DNA of the CDR3 is TGTGCCAGCAGCTTAGACGGGGGGCTAGCCGGGGAGCTGTTTTTT.

V and J are TRBV18 and TRBJ1-3; no reliable D call. V lost 8 bases and J lost 0, with 17 bases in between. CDR1 is KGHSH, CDR2 LQKENI, per germline. This CDR3 is built from 16 residues. The CDR3 nucleotides read TGTGCCAGCCGCCTCCAAAAACGGGGCTCTGGAAACACCATATATTTT. Translating gives CASRLQKRGSGNTIYF.

The chain joins TRBV19 to TRBJ2-1, with D tentatively TRBD1 (5 bases). V lost 2 bases and J 4 bases, leaving 15 bases between the germline ends. The CDR3 totals 16 residues. The germline gives CDR1 LNHDA, CDR2 SQIVND (reference sequence). The CDR3 coding sequence is TGTGCCAGTAGTATACAGGGTACCCTTTTATACAATGAGCAGTTCTTC. Translated, it gives CASSIQGTLLYNEQFF.